This TCR beta chain was sequenced during a study of blood T cell repertoires in COVID-19. As for the study in general: Samples came from the United States, Italy and Spain, spanning acute and convalescent COVID-19. In each case, the material was cDNA or gDNA derived from T cells, B-cell-depleted T cells, or PBMCs.

In the original workflow: How many nucleated cells were present was estimated from reference gene primer amplification. The protocol was immunoSEQ multiplex PCR, while the TCRdb copy is restricted to in-frame clones and leaves out a portion. V and J calls and clone size are given by that table; D and trimming were obtained from the DNA. The sample holds a few hundred thousand clones; about 85% are singletons and the top ten take roughly 10%. Seattle-derived patients entered the study during active infection and were followed longitudinally. The sequencing input was peripheral blood. The receptor comes from a woman aged 50 to 65 with COVID-19, enrolled during active disease.

CDR3 DNA: TGTGCCAGAAGCTTGAGGACAGGGAGTGGCTACACCTTC. Amino acids: CARSLRTGSGYTF. The chain couples TRBV5-3 to TRBJ1-2, with TRBD1 matching over 8 bases. TRBV5-3 is recorded as an ORF, its role being uncertain. J was trimmed by 7 bases and V by 1 base; bases with no gene match: 3. CDR3 length: 13 residues.